These 9 T cell receptor beta chains share one sample of origin, sequenced in a study of CD8 T cells in ankylosing spondylitis. From the 5' RACE reads, TCRdb called clonotypes with MiXCR, one entry per CDR3 protein. The profile shows under 200,000 distinct CDR3 sequences, around 8.9% of them singletons. Material: blood, either unsorted or a sorted T cell fraction (not recorded which). These receptors all come from a female donor with ankylosing spondylitis or in good health (not recorded which).

The V call is TRBV13, the J call TRBJ1-2, with D unresolved. V lost 3 bases and J 8 bases, leaving 16 bases between the germline ends. The germline V gene encodes CDR1 PRHDT and CDR2 FYEKMQ (reference sequence). This CDR3 has 14 residues. CDR3 in amino acids: CASSFGRVSEGYTF. CDR3 in DNA: TGTGCCAGCAGCTTCGGTAGGGTGTCAGAAGGCTACACCTTC.

This rearrangement joins TRBV24-1 to TRBJ2-1; 13 positions match TRBD2. The CDR3 length is 17 residues. Germline V gene lookup returns CDR1 KGHDR and CDR2 SFDVKD. Trimming removed 2 bases from V and 4 bases from J; junction bases left unmatched: 4. CDR3 DNA: TGTGCCACCAGTGATTCGGGACTAGCGGGAATTTACAATGAGCAGTTCTTC. This codes for CATSDSGLAGIYNEQFF.

This chain uses TRBV27 with TRBJ1-2; TRBD1 matches 7 bases. CDR1 is MNHEY, CDR2 SMNVEV, per germline (reference sequence). J gave up 5 bases and V 5 bases, and 8 bases lay outside the gene matches. This CDR3 has 14 amino acids. In DNA, the CDR3 is TGTGCCAGCAGTCCCCGCGGGACAGTGTATGGCTACACCTTC. It yields the protein CASSPRGTVYGYTF.

The chain uses TRBV4-2 and TRBJ2-7; TRBD2 agrees at 7 bases. Germline V gene sequence: CDR1 LGHNA, CDR2 YNFKEQ. With V trimmed by 4 bases and J by 5 bases, 8 bases remained unmatched. The CDR3 runs to 14 residues. As DNA, the CDR3 is TGTGCCAGCAGCCGGGCGGGAGAGTCGAACGAGCAGTACTTC. Protein product: CASSRAGESNEQYF.

Concerning this clonotype itself: The junction differs from germline at one of its ends, possibly a read error. V gene TRBV28 combines with J gene TRBJ1-1, with 7 bases that match TRBD1. Per the germline V gene, CDR1 is MDHEN and CDR2 is SYDVKM. This CDR3 is 15 amino acids long. This CDR3 is CASSDPQGGRTEAFF. DNA for the CDR3: TGTGCCAGCAGCGACCCCCAGGGGGGACGCACTGAGGCTTTCTTT. Drawing the rest from reference TRBV28 and TRBJ1-1, the complete variable domain is DVKVTQSSRYLVKRTGEKVFLECVQDMDHENMFWYRQDPGLGLRLIYFSYDVKMKEKGDIPEGYSVSREKKERFSLILESASTNQTSMYLCASSDPQGGRTEAFFGQGTRLTVV.

This clonotype has at least ten counts. The gene calls are TRBV28 and TRBJ2-3; 7 nucleotides match TRBD2. The V segment lost 3 bases and the J segment 1 base; nucleotides outside the gene matches: 1. The germline V gene has CDR1 MDHEN and CDR2 SYDVKM. CDR3 size: 14 residues. This CDR3 reads CASSFLAGTDTQYF. Written as DNA, the CDR3 is TGTGCCAGCAGTTTCCTAGCGGGCACAGATACGCAGTATTTT.

This clonotype was picked up a small number of times. The chain couples TRBV27 to TRBJ2-1; D unresolved. Germline lookup yields CDR1 MNHEY and CDR2 SMNVEV (reference sequence). Trimming removed 2 bases at V and 0 bases at J, with 11 bases between. The length of the CDR3 is 16 residues. As DNA, the CDR3 is TGTGCCAGCAGTTTAATCGTGCCGATCTCCTACAATGAGCAGTTCTTC. Translated, it gives CASSLIVPISYNEQFF.

This clonotype appeared a few times. The chain couples TRBV16 to TRBJ2-1; either TRBD1 or TRBD2 may supply D (6 bases each). V shed 3 bases and J shed 5 bases, with 14 bases lying between them. Germline V gene sequence: CDR1 KGHSY, CDR2 FQNENV. The CDR3 covers 15 residues. As DNA, the CDR3 is TGTGCCAGCAGCCAGGAGGGGGACACCAACAATGAGCAGTTCTTC. Translating it yields CASSQEGDTNNEQFF. Based on the CDR3 plus reference TRBV16 and TRBJ2-1, the full variable domain is GEEVAQTPKHLVRGEGQKAKLYCAPIKGHSYVFWYQQVLKNEFKFLISFQNENVFDETGMPKERFSAKCLPNSPCSLEIQATKLEDSAVYFCASSQEGDTNNEQFFGPGTRLTVL.

J is TRBJ2-1 and V is TRBV4-3, with D possibly matching TRBD2 (6 bases). CDR3 size: 13 residues. The germline V gene has CDR1 LGHNA and CDR2 YSLEER. V lost 1 base, J lost 10 bases, and 11 bases lay in between. This CDR3 is CASSQVKGREQFF. Here the CDR3 DNA reads TGCGCCAGCAGCCAAGTTAAGGGGAGGGAGCAGTTCTTC.